This T cell receptor (beta chain) came from a study of cytomegalovirus exposure and HLA in healthy donors. Study results and caveats: Evidence from a later analysis indicated that most CMV-associated TCR beta chains looked HLA-restricted.

The PCR was carried out with 60 Vbeta primers and 13 Jbeta primers. Produced via immunoSEQ multiplex PCR; TCRdb's table is partial and in-frame only. This sample has approximately 110,000 clones, with roughly 13% found just once. The CDR3 runs to 14 residues. Trimming cost V 3 bases and J 8 bases; bases outside gene matches: 8. The germline V gene has CDR1 SGHNT and CDR2 YYREEE (reference sequence). The sample holds a few counts of this clone. Its antigen is not identified. While unrecorded immune exposures were likely, the donors were nominally healthy when sampled. Sample: PBMCs. This clonotype was sampled from a middle-aged man in good health and CMV-seropositive. The rearrangement uses TRBV5-4 and TRBJ2-1; TRBD1 matches at 7 bases. The chain's CDR3 is CASSSHPTGDEQFF. Here the CDR3 DNA reads TGTGCCAGCAGCTCCCACCCCACAGGGGATGAGCAGTTCTTC.